These 20 T cell receptor beta chains were all obtained from the same sample, sequenced in a study of blood T cells in healthy people across ages. Sample-barcoded 5' priming and a J-beta primer mix drove a second PCR of 7 to 11 cycles. Using its own MiXCR run on the 5' RACE reads, TCRdb lists one record per CDR3 protein. The sample consists of 760,000 or so distinct CDR3 sequences, 20% to 30% of them appearing once. These sequences were also reported in another study, on T cells of mothers and their children.

Sequences were obtained from blood. These receptors came from a boy aged 10-17 years in good health.

This clonotype was observed a handful of times. The chain combines TRBV3-1 with TRBJ2-2; D call uncertain. V lost 2 bases, J lost 0 bases, and 1 base lay in between. Per the germline V gene, CDR1 is LGHDT and CDR2 is YNNKEL (reference sequence). The CDR3 sequence is 13 residues long. The CDR3 region has the DNA TGTGCCAGCAGCCAACCGAACACCGGGGAGCTGTTTTTT. Its protein product is CASSQPNTGELFF.

There are a few counts of this clonotype. The genes are TRBV12-3 or TRBV12-4 and TRBJ2-5; D is ambiguous. The CDR3 extends over 14 amino acids. The V gene lost 6 bases and the J gene lost 1 base, with 12 bases spanning the gap. The CDR3 DNA follows: TGTGCCAGCAGCTCCTCGGAGATCCAAGAGACCCAGTACTTC. Translated, it gives CASSSSEIQETQYF.

This clonotype was counted between two and nine times. The chain carries TRBV20-1 and TRBJ2-5; tentatively, D is TRBD2 (6 bases). V lost 0 bases and J lost 2, with 10 bases in between. The CDR3 sequence is 14 residues long. Germline V gene lookup returns CDR1 DFQATT and CDR2 SNEGSKA (reference sequence). The CDR3 DNA reads as TGCAGTGCTAGAGATCGGGGGAGACAAGAGACCCAGTACTTC. Translating gives CSARDRGRQETQYF.

This clonotype was seen only a few times. V is TRBV7-9 and J is TRBJ2-6; D uncertain. The CDR3 has 10 residues. Germline lookup yields CDR1 SEHNR and CDR2 FQNEAQ (reference sequence). V lost 4 bases to trimming and J lost 8 bases, with 0 bases between them. CDR3 loop: CASSSNVLTF. CDR3 sequence (DNA): TGTGCCAGCAGCTCCAACGTCCTGACTTTC.

This chain uses TRBV7-8 with TRBJ1-2; possibly TRBD1 for D (6 bases). The CDR3 extends over 15 amino acids. In germline, CDR1 is SGHVS, CDR2 FQNEAQ. Trimming cost V 0 bases and J 8 bases, with 16 bases left between them. The CDR3 loop is CASSLAPGGDEGYTF. As DNA, the CDR3 is TGTGCCAGCAGCTTAGCGCCGGGGGGCGACGAGGGCTACACCTTC.

The V gene is TRBV20-1, the J gene TRBJ2-7; 8 bases are shared with TRBD2. This CDR3 spans 21 amino acids. The junction had 33 bases not matched to a gene; V was cut back by 6 bases and J by 5 bases. Per the germline V gene, CDR1 is DFQATT and CDR2 is SNEGSKA (reference sequence). CDR3: CSAGDQRELPPWDTYSDEQYF. The CDR3 DNA follows: TGCAGTGCCGGAGACCAGCGGGAGTTGCCTCCTTGGGATACTTATTCAGACGAGCAGTACTTC.

The chain links TRBV18 to TRBJ2-5, with 8 bases lining up with TRBD1. Judging by the DNA end, TRBJ2-7 fits better; the J call may be wrong. This CDR3 has 13 amino acids. Germline lookup yields CDR1 KGHSH and CDR2 LQKENI. The CDR3 spells CASSGDRPYEQYF. The CDR3, as DNA: TGTGCCAGCTCTGGGGACAGGCCCTACGAGCAGTACTTC.

This clonotype was picked up a small number of times. V gene TRBV29-1 combines with J gene TRBJ2-1; no definite D call. The last part of the DNA fits TRBJ2-5 better; the J call may be wrong. Germline V gene sequence: CDR1 SQVTM, CDR2 ANQGSEA. This CDR3 is 13 amino acids long. The CDR3, as DNA: TGCAGCGTTGAAGATCAAGCCCGTGAGACCCAGTACTTC. Amino acids: CSVEDQARETQYF.

This sequence joins TRBV7-2 and TRBJ1-1; D unresolved. CDR1 and CDR2 from the germline V gene are SGHTA and FQGNSA. The CDR3 loop spans 14 amino acids. V lost 1 base to trimming and J lost 4 bases, with 10 bases between them. In DNA form, the CDR3 reads TGTGCCAGCAGCTTAGTCGGACTTAGCACTGAAGCTTTCTTT. Its translation: CASSLVGLSTEAFF.

This clonotype was counted a single time. CDR3 region: CASSADGRTSGANVLTF. In nucleotides, the CDR3 is TGTGCCAGCAGCGCGGACGGACGTACCTCTGGGGCCAACGTCCTGACTTTC. This chain links TRBV7-9 with TRBJ2-6; D gene ambiguous. The ends were cut back, 5 bases at V and 0 bases at J, with 14 bases in the middle. Germline V lookup: CDR1 SEHNR, CDR2 FQNEAQ (reference sequence). There are 17 residues in the CDR3.

This clonotype was observed a few times. This chain joins TRBV9 and TRBJ1-6; no reliable D call. The V gene lost 0 bases and the J gene lost 9 bases, with 10 bases spanning the gap. Looked up from germline, CDR1 is SGDLS and CDR2 is YYNGEE. The CDR3 consists of 14 residues. As DNA, the CDR3 is TGTGCCAGCAGCGTAGCCCGAGGTGGTTCACCCCTCCACTTT. The encoded protein is CASSVARGGSPLHF.

The rearrangement links TRBV3-1 to TRBJ2-5; 11 nucleotides align to TRBD2. Judging by the DNA end, TRBJ2-7 fits better; the J call may be wrong. The CDR3 has 16 residues. Germline assignment: CDR1 LGHDT and CDR2 YNNKEL (reference sequence). CDR3 DNA sequence: TGTGCCAGCAGCCCTTTGGGTCTAGCGGGGGGCTACGAGCAGTACTTC. Amino acid sequence: CASSPLGLAGGYEQYF.

In this sample, this clonotype turned up many times. CDR3: CSTGREGMNTEAFF. For the CDR3, the DNA is TGCAGCACCGGGCGAGAGGGGATGAACACTGAAGCTTTCTTT. The gene calls are TRBV29-1 and TRBJ1-1, with D possibly TRBD1 on 5 matching bases. The CDR3 spans 14 residues. The V and J ends lost 8 bases and 0 bases respectively, with 16 bases between them. Germline values: CDR1 SQVTM, CDR2 ANQGSEA.

The DNA of the CDR3 is TGCAGCGCTGACCCCGGGACTAGACAAGAGACCCAGTACTTC. Amino acid sequence: CSADPGTRQETQYF. The V and J genes are TRBV29-1 and TRBJ2-5; 8 bases agree with TRBD2. Trimming cost V 7 bases and J 2 bases; bases outside gene matches: 9. The CDR3 is 14 amino acids. The germline V gene encodes CDR1 SQVTM and CDR2 ANQGSEA.

This chain's CDR3 is CAGVGASGNTIYF. For the CDR3, the DNA is TGTGCCGGCGTGGGGGCGTCCGGAAACACCATATATTTT. The chain employs TRBV6-5 and TRBJ1-3, with a tentative D call TRBD1 (6 bases). Trimming left V 11 bases short and J 4 bases short, with 15 bases between. From germline, CDR1 is MNHEY and CDR2 SVGAGI. The CDR3 spans 13 residues.

This clonotype was recorded a few times. The chain employs TRBV29-1 and TRBJ2-3, with 8 bases matching TRBD2. Germline lookup yields CDR1 SQVTM and CDR2 ANQGSEA. The CDR3 has 18 residues. V was clipped by 5 bases and J by 4 bases; unmatched bases: 20. The CDR3 bases are TGCAGCGTTTTCATGGGCGTCAAGGAGCGGGAGCTACCAGATACGCAGTATTTT. It translates to CSVFMGVKERELPDTQYF.

The chain is built from TRBV12-3 or TRBV12-4 and TRBJ2-3; 8 bases are shared with TRBD2. The CDR3 is made up of 15 amino acids. V lost 2 bases, J lost 3 bases, and 4 bases stayed unmatched. The CDR3 is CASSLTAGVTDTQYF. The CDR3 DNA follows: TGTGCCAGCAGTTTAACAGCGGGGGTAACAGATACGCAGTATTTT.

V gene TRBV20-1 combines with J gene TRBJ1-5; D gene unclear. This CDR3 comprises 14 residues. Trimming left V 3 bases short and J 2 bases short, with 11 bases between. CDR1 DFQATT and CDR2 SNEGSKA come from the germline V gene (reference sequence). The CDR3 DNA reads as TGCAGTGCTAGGGCCGCGGCGGGCAATCAGCCCCAGCATTTT. Its translation: CSARAAAGNQPQHF.

The rearrangement joins TRBV29-1 to TRBJ2-3, with 8 nucleotides matching TRBD2. The germline gives CDR1 SQVTM, CDR2 ANQGSEA. V shed 3 bases, J shed 4 bases, and the junction held 6 bases outside the gene matches. The CDR3 covers 14 residues. DNA for the CDR3: TGCAGCGTTGATGGGGGGACTAGATCAGATACGCAGTATTTT. As protein: CSVDGGTRSDTQYF.

This chain joins TRBV2 and TRBJ2-2; D unresolved. In germline, CDR1 is SNHLY, CDR2 FYNNEI. The CDR3 runs to 16 residues. With 4 bases removed from V and 1 base from J, the gap between germline ends came to 13 bases. CDR3: CASSAQRTVNTGELFF. CDR3 nucleotides: TGTGCCAGCAGTGCGCAAAGGACGGTGAACACCGGGGAGCTGTTTTTT.